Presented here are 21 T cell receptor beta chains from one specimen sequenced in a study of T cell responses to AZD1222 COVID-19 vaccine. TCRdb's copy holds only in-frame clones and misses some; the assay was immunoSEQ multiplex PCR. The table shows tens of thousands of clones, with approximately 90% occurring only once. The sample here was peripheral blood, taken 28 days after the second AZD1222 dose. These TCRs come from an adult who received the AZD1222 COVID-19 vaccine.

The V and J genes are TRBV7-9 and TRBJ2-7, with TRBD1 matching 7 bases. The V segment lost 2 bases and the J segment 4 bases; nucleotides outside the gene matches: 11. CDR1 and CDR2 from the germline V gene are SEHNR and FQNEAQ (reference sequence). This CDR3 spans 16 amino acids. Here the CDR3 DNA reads TGTGCCAGCAGCTTAATCCCCGGGACAGAAGAATACGAGCAGTACTTC. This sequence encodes CASSLIPGTEEYEQYF.

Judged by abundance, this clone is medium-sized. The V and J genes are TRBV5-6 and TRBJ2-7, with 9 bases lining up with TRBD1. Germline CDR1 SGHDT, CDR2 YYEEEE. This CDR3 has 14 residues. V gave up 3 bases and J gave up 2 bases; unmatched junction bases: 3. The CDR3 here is CASSYGTGTYEQYF. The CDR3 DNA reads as TGTGCCAGCAGCTACGGGACAGGGACCTACGAGCAGTACTTC.

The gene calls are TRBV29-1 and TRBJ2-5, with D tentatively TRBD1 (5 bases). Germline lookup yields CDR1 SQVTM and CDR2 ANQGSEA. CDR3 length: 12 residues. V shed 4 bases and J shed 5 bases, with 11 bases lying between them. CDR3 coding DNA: TGCAGCGTTGTTCAGGGTAGTGAGACCCAGTACTTC. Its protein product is CSVVQGSETQYF.

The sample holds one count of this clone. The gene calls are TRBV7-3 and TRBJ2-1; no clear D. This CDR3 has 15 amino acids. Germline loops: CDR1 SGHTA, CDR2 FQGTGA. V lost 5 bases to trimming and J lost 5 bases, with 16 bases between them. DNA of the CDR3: TGTGCCAGCAGCCGATCGTCCGGACCCCACAATGAGCAGTTCTTC. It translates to CASSRSSGPHNEQFF.

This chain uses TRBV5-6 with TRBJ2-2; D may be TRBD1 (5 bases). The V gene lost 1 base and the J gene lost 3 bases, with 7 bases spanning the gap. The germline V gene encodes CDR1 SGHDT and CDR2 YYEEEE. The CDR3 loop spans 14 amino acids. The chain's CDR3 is CASSLQGYTGELFF. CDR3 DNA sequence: TGTGCCAGCAGCTTGCAGGGATACACCGGGGAGCTGTTTTTT.

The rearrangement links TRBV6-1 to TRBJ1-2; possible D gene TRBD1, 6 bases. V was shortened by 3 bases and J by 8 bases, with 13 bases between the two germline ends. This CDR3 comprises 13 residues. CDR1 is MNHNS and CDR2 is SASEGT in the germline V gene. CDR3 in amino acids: CASSDRGWSGYTF. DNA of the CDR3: TGTGCCAGCAGTGACAGGGGCTGGAGCGGCTACACCTTC.

The chain's CDR3 is CAWMPVFNEQYF. The CDR3 DNA sequence: TGTGCCTGGATGCCTGTATTTAACGAGCAGTACTTC. V and J are TRBV30 and TRBJ2-7; D remains ambiguous. The CDR3 totals 12 residues. Deletions cut 4 bases from V and 5 bases from J, with 12 bases between. CDR1 and CDR2 (germline): GTSNPN, SVGIG (reference sequence).

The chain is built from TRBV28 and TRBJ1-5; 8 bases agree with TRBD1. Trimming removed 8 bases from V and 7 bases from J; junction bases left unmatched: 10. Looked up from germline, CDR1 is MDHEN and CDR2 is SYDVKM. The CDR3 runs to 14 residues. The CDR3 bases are TGTGCCAGCGCAACTTCGACAGGGGAACAGCCCCAGCATTTT. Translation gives CASATSTGEQPQHF.

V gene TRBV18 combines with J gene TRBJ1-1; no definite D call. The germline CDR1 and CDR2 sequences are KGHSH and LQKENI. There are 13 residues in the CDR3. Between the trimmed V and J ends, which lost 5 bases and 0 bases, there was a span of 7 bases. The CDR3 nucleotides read TGTGCCAGCTCAAAAGGAATGAACACTGAAGCTTTCTTT. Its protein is CASSKGMNTEAFF.

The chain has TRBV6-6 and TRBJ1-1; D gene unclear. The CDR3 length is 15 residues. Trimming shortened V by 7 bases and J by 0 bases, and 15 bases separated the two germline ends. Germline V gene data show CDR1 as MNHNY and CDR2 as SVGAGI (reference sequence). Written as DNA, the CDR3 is TGTGCCAGCACCGAAGCGGTTACCATGAACACTGAAGCTTTCTTT. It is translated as CASTEAVTMNTEAFF.

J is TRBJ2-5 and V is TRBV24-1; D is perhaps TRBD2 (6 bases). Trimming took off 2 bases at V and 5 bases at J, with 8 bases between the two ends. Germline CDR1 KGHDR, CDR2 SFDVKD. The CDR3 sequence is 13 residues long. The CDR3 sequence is CATSDSSAETQYF. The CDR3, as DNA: TGTGCCACCAGTGATTCTAGCGCCGAGACCCAGTACTTC.

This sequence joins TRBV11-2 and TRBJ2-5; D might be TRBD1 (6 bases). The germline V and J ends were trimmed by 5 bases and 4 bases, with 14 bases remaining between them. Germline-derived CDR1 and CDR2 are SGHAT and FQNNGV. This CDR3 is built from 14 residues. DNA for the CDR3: TGTGCCAGCAGCGCAACAGGGACCGGAGAGACCCAGTACTTC. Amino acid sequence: CASSATGTGETQYF. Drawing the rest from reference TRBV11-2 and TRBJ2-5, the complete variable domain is EAGVAQSPRYKIIEKRQSVAFWCNPISGHATLYWYQQILGQGPKLLIQFQNNGVVDDSQLPKDRFSAERLKGVDSTLKIQPAKLEDSAVYLCASSATGTGETQYFGPGTRLLVL.

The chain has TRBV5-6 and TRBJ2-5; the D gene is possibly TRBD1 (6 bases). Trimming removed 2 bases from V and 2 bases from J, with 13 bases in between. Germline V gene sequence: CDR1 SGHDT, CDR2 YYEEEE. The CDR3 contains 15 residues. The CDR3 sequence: CASSLTGTYQETQYF. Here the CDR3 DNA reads TGTGCCAGCAGCTTAACCGGGACATATCAAGAGACCCAGTACTTC.

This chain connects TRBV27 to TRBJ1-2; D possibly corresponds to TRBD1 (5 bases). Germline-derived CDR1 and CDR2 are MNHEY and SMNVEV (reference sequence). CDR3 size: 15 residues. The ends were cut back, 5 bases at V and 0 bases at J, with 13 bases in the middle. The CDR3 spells CASSRRGRTNYGYTF. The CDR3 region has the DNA TGTGCCAGCAGTAGGAGGGGTAGAACTAACTATGGCTACACCTTC.

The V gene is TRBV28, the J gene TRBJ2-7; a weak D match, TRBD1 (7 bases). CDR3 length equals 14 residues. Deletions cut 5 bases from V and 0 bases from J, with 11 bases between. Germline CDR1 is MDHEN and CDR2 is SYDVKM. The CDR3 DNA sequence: TGTGCCAGCAGTCAGGGGGACTTCTCCTACGAGCAGTACTTC. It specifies CASSQGDFSYEQYF.

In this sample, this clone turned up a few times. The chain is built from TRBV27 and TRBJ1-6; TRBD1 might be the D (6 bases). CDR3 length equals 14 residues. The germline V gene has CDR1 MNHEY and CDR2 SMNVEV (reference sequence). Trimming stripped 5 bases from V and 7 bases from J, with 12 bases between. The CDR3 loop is CASSAGGRNSPLHF. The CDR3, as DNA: TGTGCCAGCAGTGCGGGGGGGCGAAATTCACCCCTCCACTTT.

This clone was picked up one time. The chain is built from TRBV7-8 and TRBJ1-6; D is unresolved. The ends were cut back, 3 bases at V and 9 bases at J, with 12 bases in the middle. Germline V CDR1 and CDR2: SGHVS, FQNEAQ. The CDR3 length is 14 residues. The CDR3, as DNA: TGTGCCAGCAGCTTCCACGGACCGGCTTCACCCCTCCACTTT. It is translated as CASSFHGPASPLHF.

CDR3 sequence: CASSLGARSGGGNTIYF. DNA for the CDR3: TGTGCCAGCAGCTTAGGGGCGCGGTCAGGGGGAGGAAACACCATATATTTT. The chain is built from TRBV7-9 and TRBJ1-3; 7 nucleotides align to TRBD1. The CDR3 is made up of 17 amino acids. V was pared by 1 base and J by 4 bases, with 10 bases of the junction left unmatched. Germline CDR1 SEHNR, CDR2 FQNEAQ (reference sequence).

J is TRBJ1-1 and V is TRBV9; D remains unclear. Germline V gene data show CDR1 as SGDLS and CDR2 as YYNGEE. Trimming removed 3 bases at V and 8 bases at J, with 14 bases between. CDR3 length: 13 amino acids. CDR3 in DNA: TGTGCCAGCAGCGATGAGCCGGGATCCGAAGCTTTCTTT. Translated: CASSDEPGSEAFF.

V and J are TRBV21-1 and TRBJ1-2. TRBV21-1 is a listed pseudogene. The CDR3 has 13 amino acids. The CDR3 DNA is TGTGCCAGCAGGGTTGGACGATTCTATGGCTACACCTTC. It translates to CASRVGRFYGYTF.

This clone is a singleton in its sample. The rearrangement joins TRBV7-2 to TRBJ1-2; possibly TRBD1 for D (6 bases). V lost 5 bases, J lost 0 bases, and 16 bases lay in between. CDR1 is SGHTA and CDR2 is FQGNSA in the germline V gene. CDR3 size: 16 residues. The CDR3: CASSRQGLLANYGYTF. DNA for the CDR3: TGTGCCAGCAGCCGCCAGGGGCTCTTGGCTAACTATGGCTACACCTTC.